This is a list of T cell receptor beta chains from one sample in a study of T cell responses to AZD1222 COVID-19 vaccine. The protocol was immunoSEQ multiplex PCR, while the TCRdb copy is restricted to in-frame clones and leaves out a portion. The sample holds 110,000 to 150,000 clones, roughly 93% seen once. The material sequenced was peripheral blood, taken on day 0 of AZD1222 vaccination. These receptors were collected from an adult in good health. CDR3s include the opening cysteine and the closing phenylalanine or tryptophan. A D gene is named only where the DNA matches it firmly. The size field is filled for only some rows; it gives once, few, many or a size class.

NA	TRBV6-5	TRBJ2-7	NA	CASRPPGDSYEQYF	TGTGCCAGCAGACCCCCGGGGGACTCCTACGAGCAGTACTTC
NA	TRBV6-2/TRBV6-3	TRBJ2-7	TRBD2	CASSFLAGSYEQYF	TGTGCCAGCAGTTTCCTAGCGGGCTCCTACGAGCAGTACTTC
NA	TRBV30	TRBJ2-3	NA	CACRITEESGDTQYF	TGTGCCTGCCGCATCACAGAAGAGTCCGGGGATACGCAGTATTTT
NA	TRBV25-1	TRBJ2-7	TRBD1	CASRAGGIYEQYF	TGTGCCAGCAGGGCAGGGGGTATCTACGAGCAGTACTTC
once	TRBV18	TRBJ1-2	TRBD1	CASSLTQDRDPSGYGYTF	TGTGCCAGCTCACTGACCCAGGACAGGGACCCCTCTGGGTATGGCTACACCTTC
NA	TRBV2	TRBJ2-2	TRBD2	CASTASGNTGELFF	TGTGCCAGCACGGCTAGCGGCAACACCGGGGAGCTGTTTTTT
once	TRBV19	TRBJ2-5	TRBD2	CASSPRTSGQETQYF	TGTGCCAGTAGTCCCCGGACTAGCGGACAAGAGACCCAGTACTTC
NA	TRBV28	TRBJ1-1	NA	CASSLPIPGLAEAFF	TGTGCCAGCAGTTTACCCATCCCAGGTCTGGCTGAAGCTTTCTTT
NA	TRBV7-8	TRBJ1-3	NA	CASSFSGSSGNTIYF	TGTGCCAGCAGCTTTTCAGGGAGTTCTGGAAACACCATATATTTT
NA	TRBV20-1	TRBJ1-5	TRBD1	CSASQGQGEQPQHF	TGCAGTGCTAGTCAGGGGCAGGGGGAACAGCCCCAGCATTTT
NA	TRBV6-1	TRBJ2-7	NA	CASSEVGDEQYF	TGTGCCAGCAGTGAAGTCGGGGACGAGCAGTACTTC
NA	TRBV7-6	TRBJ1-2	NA	CASSPTLTNGYTF	TGTGCCAGCAGCCCCACGTTAACTAACGGCTACACCTTC
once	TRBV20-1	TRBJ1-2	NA	CSASGQGNGYTF	TGCAGTGCTAGTGGGCAGGGAAATGGCTACACCTTC
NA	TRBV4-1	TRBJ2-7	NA	CASSKVPRSYEQYF	TGCGCCAGCAGCAAGGTTCCCAGGAGCTACGAGCAGTACTTC
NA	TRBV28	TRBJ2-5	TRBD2	CASSPAGGGWETQYF	TGTGCCAGCAGTCCAGCTGGCGGGGGGTGGGAGACCCAGTACTTC
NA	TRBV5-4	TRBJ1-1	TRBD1	CASSPRQGFSEAFF	TGTGCCAGCAGCCCAAGACAGGGTTTCTCTGAAGCTTTCTTT
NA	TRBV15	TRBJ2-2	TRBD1	CATSRDNQGATGELFF	TGTGCCACCAGCAGAGATAACCAGGGGGCAACCGGGGAGCTGTTTTTT
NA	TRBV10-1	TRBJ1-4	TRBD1	CASSEKGRGRPNEKLFF	TGCGCCAGCAGTGAGAAGGGCAGGGGGCGACCTAATGAAAAACTGTTTTTT
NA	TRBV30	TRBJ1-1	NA	CAWKHWAYNTEAFF	TGTGCCTGGAAACATTGGGCTTACAATACTGAAGCTTTCTTT
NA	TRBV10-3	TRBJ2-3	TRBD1	CAISDLRGRGTDTQYF	TGTGCCATCAGTGACCTCAGGGGGCGCGGCACAGATACGCAGTATTTT
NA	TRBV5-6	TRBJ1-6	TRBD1	CASSFFIRWGQGDSPLHF	TGTGCCAGCAGCTTCTTCATCCGGTGGGGACAGGGTGATTCACCCCTCCACTTT
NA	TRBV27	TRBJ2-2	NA	CASSQTVGTGELFF	TGTGCCAGCAGTCAGACAGTGGGCACCGGGGAGCTGTTTTTT
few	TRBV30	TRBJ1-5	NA	CAWSRRGNQPQHF	TGTGCCTGGAGTAGGAGGGGCAATCAGCCCCAGCATTTT
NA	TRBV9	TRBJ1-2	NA	CASSVAMANYGYTF	TGTGCCAGCAGCGTAGCTATGGCCAACTATGGCTACACCTTC
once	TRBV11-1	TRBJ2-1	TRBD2	CASRSGGNNEQFF	TGTGCCAGCAGATCGGGGGGGAACAATGAGCAGTTCTTC
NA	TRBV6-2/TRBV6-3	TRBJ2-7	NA	CASSPIHGSSYEQYF	TGTGCCAGCAGCCCCATACATGGGAGCTCCTACGAGCAGTACTTC